Detailed here is one T cell receptor beta chain. Its antigen is not known. TCRdb recomputed calls from the 5' RACE reads with MiXCR, one row per CDR3 protein. This table has hundreds of thousands of distinct CDR3 sequences, under 25% appearing once. Trimming took 6 bases from V and 5 from J, leaving 10 bases between them. Germline CDR1 is MNHEY and CDR2 is SVGEGT. This CDR3 is 12 amino acids long. The data were taken from a study of T-cell memory formation after mild COVID-19. On the study more broadly: Largely, TCR clusters stayed within a single donor.

General observations from the study: The second-wave clones peaking on day 37 were not confirmed as SARS-CoV-2-specific.

The rearrangement joins TRBV6-2 or TRBV6-3 to TRBJ1-1, with unresolved D. The receptor comes from an adult woman who had mild COVID-19 (a few samples of this study predate the infection). Cell type and time point are not known. The specimen was PBMCs or a T cell subset sorted from them (not recorded which). In DNA form, the CDR3 reads TGTGCCAGCAGAAATGGGCGTACTGAAGCTTTCTTT. Its protein product is CASRNGRTEAFF.